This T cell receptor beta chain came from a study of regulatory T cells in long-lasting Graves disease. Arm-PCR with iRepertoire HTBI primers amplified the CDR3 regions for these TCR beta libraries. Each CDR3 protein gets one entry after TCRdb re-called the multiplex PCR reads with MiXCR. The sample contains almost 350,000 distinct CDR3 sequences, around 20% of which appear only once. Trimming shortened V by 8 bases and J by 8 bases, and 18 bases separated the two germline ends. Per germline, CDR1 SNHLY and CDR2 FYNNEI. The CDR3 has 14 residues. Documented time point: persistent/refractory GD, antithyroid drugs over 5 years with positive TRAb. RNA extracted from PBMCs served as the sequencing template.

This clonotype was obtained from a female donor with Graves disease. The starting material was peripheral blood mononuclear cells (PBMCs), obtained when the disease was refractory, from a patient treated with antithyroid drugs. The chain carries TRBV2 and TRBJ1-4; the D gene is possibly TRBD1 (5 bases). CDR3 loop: CASDGGGLGEKLFF. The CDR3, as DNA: TGTGCCAGCGACGGGGGGGGATTAGGAGAAAAACTGTTTTTT.